One sample yielded the 8 T cell receptor beta chains listed below, sequenced in a study of beta chain features in type 1 diabetes. Sequenced material consisted of expressed TCRB transcripts (all of the isolated RNA was reverse transcribed). This table comes from immunoSEQ multiplex PCR, and its TCRdb copy is limited to in-frame clones, with some not included. The table shows some 130,000 clones, with roughly 10% occurring only once. No cognate antigen is known for these TCRs. The study, taken as a whole, reports: Shortening that was moderate but significant affected the TCRB CDR3s of Type 1 diabetes patients in all four CD4+ subsets.

Material for sequencing was central memory CD4+ T cells from blood. Every receptor here comes from a man aged 25 to 45 with type 1 diabetes.

The rearrangement joins TRBV28 to TRBJ1-2; TRBD1 aligns across 7 bases. The CDR3 length is 16 residues. In germline, CDR1 is MDHEN, CDR2 SYDVKM. V trimming: 6 bases; J trimming: 7 bases; junction bases outside the gene matches: 17. CDR3 loop: CASRVIGRQGLGGYTF. CDR3 DNA: TGTGCCAGCAGAGTCATCGGGAGACAGGGTTTGGGTGGCTACACCTTC.

In the case of this clone: The same CDR3 is also encoded by other DNA sequences in this sample. The J gene is TRBJ2-2, the V gene TRBV5-1; TRBD2 matches at 7 bases. The CDR3 loop spans 15 amino acids. Germline CDR1 and CDR2: SGHRS and YFSETQ. Unmatched junction bases numbered 0, after V lost 0 bases and J lost 1 base. The chain's CDR3 is CASSLAGGNTGELFF. CDR3 nucleotides: TGCGCCAGCAGCTTGGCGGGGGGGAACACCGGGGAGCTGTTTTTT. The full variable domain, rest sourced from reference TRBV5-1 and TRBJ2-2, is KAGVTQTPRYLIKTRGQQVTLSCSPISGHRSVSWYQQTPGQGLQFLFEYFSETQRNKGNFPGRFSGRQFSNSRSEMNVSTLELGDSALYLCASSLAGGNTGELFFGEGSRLTVL.

J is TRBJ1-6 and V is TRBV5-1, with D unresolved. The CDR3 loop spans 14 amino acids. Trimming pared 0 bases from V and 7 bases from J, leaving 8 bases between. Per germline, CDR1 SGHRS and CDR2 YFSETQ. CDR3 sequence: CASSLDSTNSPLHF. CDR3 nucleotide sequence: TGCGCCAGCAGCTTGGACAGTACGAATTCACCCCTCCACTTT.

The chain links TRBV7-2 to TRBJ2-2, with a possible D match to TRBD2 (6 bases). This CDR3 comprises 16 residues. Trimming took off 5 bases at V and 5 bases at J, with 18 bases between the two ends. Germline CDR1 and CDR2: SGHTA and FQGNSA. Here the CDR3 reads CASSPPRAGNTGELFF. The CDR3 bases are TGTGCCAGCAGCCCCCCCCGTGCGGGAAATACCGGGGAGCTGTTTTTT.

This clone was counted only a few times. This chain connects TRBV7-2 to TRBJ2-5; TRBD2 aligns across 8 bases. J lost 7 bases, V lost 5 bases, and 15 bases had no gene match. The germline V gene has CDR1 SGHTA and CDR2 FQGNSA. The CDR3 extends over 16 amino acids. The CDR3 region is CASSAISRGAQGTQYF. In nucleotides, the CDR3 is TGTGCCAGCAGCGCCATCTCGCGGGGGGCACAGGGGACCCAGTACTTC.

The CDR3 reads CASSPDRSYGYTF. The CDR3, as DNA: TGTGCCAGCAGTCCAGACAGAAGCTATGGCTACACCTTC. This sequence joins TRBV6-1 and TRBJ1-2; maybe TRBD1 (5 bases). V was trimmed by 5 bases and J by 4 bases, leaving 11 bases between them. CDR1 and CDR2 (germline): MNHNS, SASEGT. The CDR3 has 13 residues.

This clone was seen only a few times. The J gene is TRBJ2-7, the V gene TRBV11-2; TRBD2 is a possible D gene (6 bases). The CDR3 is 14 amino acids. Germline CDR1 reads SGHAT; CDR2 reads FQNNGV. V gave up 5 bases and J gave up 3 bases, with 14 bases separating them. The CDR3: CASSVAWGLYEQYF. The CDR3 DNA sequence: TGTGCCAGCAGCGTTGCCTGGGGACTCTACGAGCAGTACTTC.

This clone was found a few times. V and J are TRBV5-4 and TRBJ2-1; the D is unclear. Germline CDR1 is SGHNT and CDR2 is YYREEE (reference sequence). The CDR3 is made up of 14 amino acids. V lost 0 bases to trimming and J lost 3 bases, with 7 bases between them. The CDR3 reads CASSLGAGYNEQFF. As DNA, the CDR3 is TGTGCCAGCAGCTTGGGGGCCGGCTACAATGAGCAGTTCTTC.